Listed below are T cell receptor beta chains from one sample, sequenced in a study of blood T cells in healthy people across ages. A single record per CDR3 protein comes from TCRdb applying MiXCR to the 5' RACE reads. The table has some 1.5 million distinct CDR3 sequences, over 25% seen once. The sample was blood. The receptors derive from a woman aged 25 to 39 in good health. Each CDR3 is given with its conserved first and last residue. D genes are given only for firm matches. Only some rows state a clone size, as once, few, many or a class for expanded clones.

DNA,CDR3,V,J,D,size
TGCGCCACCAAGTCCCTCGGGGATGAATACAATGAGCAGTTCTTC,CATKSLGDEYNEQFF,TRBV5-1,TRBJ2-1,.,few
TGCAGTGCTAGAGATGCGGCAGGGGGGGACTATGGCTACACCTTC,CSARDAAGGDYGYTF,TRBV20-1,TRBJ1-2,TRBD1,.
TGTGCCAGCAGCTTGGGCCCGGGAGACACCTATGGCTACACCTTC,CASSLGPGDTYGYTF,TRBV5-6,TRBJ1-2,.,few
TGCAGTGCTCTAGCGGGAGGGTCGGATTTCAACTACGAGCAGTACTTC,CSALAGGSDFNYEQYF,TRBV20-1,TRBJ2-7,TRBD2,few
TGTGCCAGCAGTGAAGATGGCAGGGCGGGGGATGGCTACACCTTC,CASSEDGRAGDGYTF,TRBV6-1,TRBJ1-2,.,.
TGCGCCAGCAGTGATGGGTTCACTGAAGCTTTCTTT,CASSDGFTEAFF,TRBV10-1,TRBJ1-1,.,.
TGCAGTGCAGCCCGACAGGGCCGCTACAATGAGCAGTACTTC,CSAARQGRYNEQYF,TRBV20-1,TRBJ2-4,TRBD1,once
TGTGTCAGCAGCCTAAGCGGGAGTAGGAGCCACGAGCAGTACTTC,CVSSLSGSRSHEQYF,TRBV6-2/TRBV6-3,TRBJ2-7,TRBD2,few
TGCGCCAGCACCCTTAGTACAGGGCCTAAAAGGAACTATGGCTACACCTTC,CASTLSTGPKRNYGYTF,TRBV4-1,TRBJ1-2,.,.
TGTGCCGTCAGTGATGGGGAATACTATGGCTACACCTTC,CAVSDGEYYGYTF,TRBV10-3,TRBJ1-2,.,.
TGTGCCAGCAAGAAGTCGAAAGGGGCGGGGGGCATTCAGCCCCAGCATTTT,CASKKSKGAGGIQPQHF,TRBV5-5,TRBJ1-5,.,.
TGCAGCGTTTTAAGCGGACAGTCCTACAATGAGCAGTTCTTC,CSVLSGQSYNEQFF,TRBV29-1,TRBJ2-1,.,.
TGTGCCATCAGCGACAGGGACACTGAAGCTTTCTTT,CAISDRDTEAFF,TRBV10-3,TRBJ1-1,TRBD1,.
TGCAGTGCTAGATCCGGTAGCGGGGGGGAGGATACGCAGTATTTT,CSARSGSGGEDTQYF,TRBV20-1,TRBJ2-3,TRBD2,.
TGTGCCAGCAGTTTGAGAGACTATAGGAGCTACACCTTC,CASSLRDYRSYTF,TRBV12-3/TRBV12-4,TRBJ1-2,.,.
TGTGCCAGCAGAGCAGAGGACCATCTCAATCAGCCCCAGCATTTT,CASRAEDHLNQPQHF,TRBV6-1,TRBJ1-5,.,few
TGTGCCACCAGTGATTCGACTAGCGGGAACAATGAGCAGTTCTTC,CATSDSTSGNNEQFF,TRBV24-1,TRBJ2-1,TRBD2,few
TGCAGTGCTAGGAAGGGACAGGGCTCCTACGAGCAGTACTTC,CSARKGQGSYEQYF,TRBV20-1,TRBJ2-7,TRBD1,many
TGCGCCAGCAGCACAATCGGACAACACCAAGAGACCCAGTACTTC,CASSTIGQHQETQYF,TRBV5-1,TRBJ2-5,.,.
TGCAGTGCTAGAGTACCCTTAGCGGGAGCTGGTGAGCAGTTCTTC,CSARVPLAGAGEQFF,TRBV20-1,TRBJ2-1,TRBD2,many
TGTACCAGCAGCCTAAGCGGGAGCGGGGGGTCCGAGCAGTACTTC,CTSSLSGSGGSEQYF,TRBV7-2,TRBJ2-7,TRBD2,few
TGCAGCGTTGGAGGGAACACAGATACGCAGTATTTT,CSVGGNTDTQYF,TRBV29-1,TRBJ2-3,.,many
TGTGCCAGCAGCTTTTTGGGGGGTATGAACACTGAAGCTTTCTTT,CASSFLGGMNTEAFF,TRBV12-3/TRBV12-4,TRBJ1-1,.,.
TGCAGCGTTGGCAAGGTAGTCAAGACTGAGCAGTACTTC,CSVGKVVKTEQYF,TRBV29-1,TRBJ2-7,.,.
TGCAGTGCTAGAGGCCAGACTCCTACGGACTATGGCTACACCTTC,CSARGQTPTDYGYTF,TRBV20-1,TRBJ1-2,.,.
TGCGCCAGCAGCCAGGGACAGGGGGTTGGTAGCAATCAGCCCCAGCATTTT,CASSQGQGVGSNQPQHF,TRBV4-1,TRBJ1-5,TRBD1,.
TGCGCCAGCAGCCAAGGACAGCCTACGAGCAATCAGCCCCAGCATTTT,CASSQGQPTSNQPQHF,TRBV4-1,TRBJ1-5,.,few
TGCGCCAGCAGCCAACTAGCGGGGGGAAGCCACGAGCAGTACTTC,CASSQLAGGSHEQYF,TRBV4-1,TRBJ2-7,TRBD2,many
TGTGCCAGCAACCAGGGGTCCAATCAGCCCCAGCATTTT,CASNQGSNQPQHF,TRBV6-2/TRBV6-3,TRBJ1-5,.,few
TGTGCCAGCAGCTTAATCGGGGTCACTGAAGCTTTCTTT,CASSLIGVTEAFF,TRBV5-5,TRBJ1-1,.,.
TGTGCCAGCAGCTTAAACGGGAACATTCAGTACTTC,CASSLNGNIQYF,TRBV7-2,TRBJ2-4,.,many
TGTGCCAGCACCGGACAGGTGGGGAACACTGAAGCTTTCTTT,CASTGQVGNTEAFF,TRBV12-3/TRBV12-4,TRBJ1-1,TRBD1,.
TGCAGCGGGGGACAGACTAACACTGAAGCTTTCTTT,CSGGQTNTEAFF,TRBV29-1,TRBJ1-1,TRBD1,many
TGTGCCAGCAGTCGCATGGGACAGGGGACCTACGAGCAGTACTTC,CASSRMGQGTYEQYF,TRBV12-3/TRBV12-4,TRBJ2-7,TRBD1,many
TGCAGCGTGGGGGATTCGGGGATCTATGGCTACACCTTC,CSVGDSGIYGYTF,TRBV29-1,TRBJ1-2,.,many
TGTGCCAGCAGCAGGACTAGCGGGAGAGATACGCAGTATTTT,CASSRTSGRDTQYF,TRBV3-1,TRBJ2-3,TRBD2,many
TGTGCCAGCAGTTTAGGCAGCTATCAGCCCCAGCATTTT,CASSLGSYQPQHF,TRBV7-9,TRBJ1-5,.,many
TGTGCCACCAGCAGAGATCGGAACAGGGGTGGCTACACCTTC,CATSRDRNRGGYTF,TRBV15,TRBJ1-2,TRBD1,few
TGCGCCAGCAGCCCAAACCCCGGGAATGAAAAACTGTTTTTT,CASSPNPGNEKLFF,TRBV5-1,TRBJ1-4,.,few
TGTGCCAGCAGCTTGGCGGGACTGCCCTTCACCTTC,CASSLAGLPFTF,TRBV5-6,TRBJ1-2,.,many
TGTGCCAGCAGCTTATCCGGGGGGGTAAATGAAAAACTGTTTTTT,CASSLSGGVNEKLFF,TRBV7-3,TRBJ1-4,.,.
TGTGCCACCAGTGAGAGGTACGGAGATACGCAGTATTTT,CATSERYGDTQYF,TRBV24-1,TRBJ2-3,.,.
TGCGCCAGCAGTGAGTCATTACGGGGGGCCTACGAGCAGTACTTC,CASSESLRGAYEQYF,TRBV10-1,TRBJ2-7,TRBD2,.
TGCAGCGTTGACAGCGCCCGGGAGGGGCAGTACTTC,CSVDSAREGQYF,TRBV29-1,TRBJ2-7,TRBD2,few
TGTGCCAGCAGCTCAGGGTTACAAGGGACCCAGTACTTC,CASSSGLQGTQYF,TRBV7-2,TRBJ2-5,.,.